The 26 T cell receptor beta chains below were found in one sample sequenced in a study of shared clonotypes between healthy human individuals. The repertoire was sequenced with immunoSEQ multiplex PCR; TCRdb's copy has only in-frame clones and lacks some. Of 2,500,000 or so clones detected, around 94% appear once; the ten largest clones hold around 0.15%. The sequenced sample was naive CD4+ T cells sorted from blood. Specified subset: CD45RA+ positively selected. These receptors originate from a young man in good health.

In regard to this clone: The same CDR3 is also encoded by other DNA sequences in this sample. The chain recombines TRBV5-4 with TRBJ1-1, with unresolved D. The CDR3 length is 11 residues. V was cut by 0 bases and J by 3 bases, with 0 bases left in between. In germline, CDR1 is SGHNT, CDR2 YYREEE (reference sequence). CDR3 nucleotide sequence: TGTGCCAGCAGCTTGGACACTGAAGCTTTCTTT. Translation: CASSLDTEAFF.

The CDR3: CASSRYNDRSSYSGNTIYF. The DNA of the CDR3 is TGTGCCAGTAGTAGATACAACGACAGATCCTCGTACTCTGGAAACACCATATATTTT. The rearrangement uses TRBV19 and TRBJ1-3, with D perhaps TRBD1 (5 bases). CDR3 size: 19 residues. Germline V gene data show CDR1 as LNHDA and CDR2 as SQIVND (reference sequence). V shed 4 bases and J shed 0 bases, with 22 bases lying between them.

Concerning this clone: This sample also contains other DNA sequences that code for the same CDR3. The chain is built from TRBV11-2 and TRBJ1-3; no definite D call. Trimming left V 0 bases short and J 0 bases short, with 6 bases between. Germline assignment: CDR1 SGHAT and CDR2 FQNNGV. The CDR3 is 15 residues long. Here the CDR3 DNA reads TGTGCCAGCAGCTTAGATTGGGGCTCTGGAAACACCATATATTTT. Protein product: CASSLDWGSGNTIYF.

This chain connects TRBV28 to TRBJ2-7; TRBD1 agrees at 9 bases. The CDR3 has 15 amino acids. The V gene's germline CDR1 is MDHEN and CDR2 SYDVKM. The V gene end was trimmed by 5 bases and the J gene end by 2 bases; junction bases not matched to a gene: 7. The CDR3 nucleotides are TGTGCCAGCAGTATCGGGACAGGGAGTCCCTACGAGCAGTACTTC. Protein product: CASSIGTGSPYEQYF.

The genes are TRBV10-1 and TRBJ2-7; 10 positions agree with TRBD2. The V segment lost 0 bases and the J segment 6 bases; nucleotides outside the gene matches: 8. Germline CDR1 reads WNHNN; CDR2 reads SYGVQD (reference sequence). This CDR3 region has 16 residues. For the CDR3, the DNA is TGCGCCAGCAGTGAGTCTTGGGCTAGCGGGAGTATCGAGCAGTACTTC. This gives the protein CASSESWASGSIEQYF.

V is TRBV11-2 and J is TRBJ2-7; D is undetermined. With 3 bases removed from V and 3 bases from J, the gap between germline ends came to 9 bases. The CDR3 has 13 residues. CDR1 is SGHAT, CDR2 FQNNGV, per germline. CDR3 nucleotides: TGTGCCAGCAGCTTTGGGAACGACTACGAGCAGTACTTC. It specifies CASSFGNDYEQYF.

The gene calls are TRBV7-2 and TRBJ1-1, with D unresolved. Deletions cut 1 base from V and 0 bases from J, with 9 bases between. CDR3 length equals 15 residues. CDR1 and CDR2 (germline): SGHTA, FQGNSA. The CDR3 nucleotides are TGTGCCAGCAGCTTAGTCCCCGGGTTGAACACTGAAGCTTTCTTT. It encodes CASSLVPGLNTEAFF. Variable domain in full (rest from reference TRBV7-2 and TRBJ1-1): GAGVSQSPSNKVTEKGKDVELRCDPISGHTALYWYRQSLGQGLEFLIYFQGNSAPDKSGLPSDRFSAERTGGSVSTLTIQRTQQEDSAVYLCASSLVPGLNTEAFFGQGTRLTVV.

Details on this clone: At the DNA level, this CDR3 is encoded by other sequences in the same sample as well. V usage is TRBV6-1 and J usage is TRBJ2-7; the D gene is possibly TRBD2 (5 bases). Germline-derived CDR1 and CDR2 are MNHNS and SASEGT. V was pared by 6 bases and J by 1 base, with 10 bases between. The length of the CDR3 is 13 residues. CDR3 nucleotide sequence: TGTGCCAGCAGCGTCGGGATTTCCTACGAGCAGTACTTC. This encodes CASSVGISYEQYF.

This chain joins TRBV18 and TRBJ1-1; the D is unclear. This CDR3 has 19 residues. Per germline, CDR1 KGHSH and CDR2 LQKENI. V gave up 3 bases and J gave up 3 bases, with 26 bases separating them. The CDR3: CASSPTRDPRLSPDTEAFF. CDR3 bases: TGTGCCAGCTCACCTACCAGAGACCCCCGATTGAGTCCGGACACTGAAGCTTTCTTT.

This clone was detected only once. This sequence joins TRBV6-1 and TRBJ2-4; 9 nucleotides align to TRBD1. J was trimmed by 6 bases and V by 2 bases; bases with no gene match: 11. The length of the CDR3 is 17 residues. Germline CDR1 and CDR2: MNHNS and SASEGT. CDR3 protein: CASSESAWGTGTNIQYF. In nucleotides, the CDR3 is TGTGCCAGCAGTGAATCAGCCTGGGGGACAGGGACAAACATTCAGTACTTC.

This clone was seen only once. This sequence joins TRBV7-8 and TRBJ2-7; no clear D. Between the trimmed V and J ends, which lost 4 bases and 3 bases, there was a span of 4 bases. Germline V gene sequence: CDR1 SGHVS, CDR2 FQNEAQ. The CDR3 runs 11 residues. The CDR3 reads CASSSRYEQYF. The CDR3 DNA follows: TGTGCCAGCAGCTCCCGCTACGAGCAGTACTTC.

The chain's CDR3 is CASSYEGQGWDTEAFF. CDR3 sequence (DNA): TGTGCCAGCAGTTACGAGGGACAGGGATGGGACACTGAAGCTTTCTTT. V and J are TRBV6-5 and TRBJ1-1, with TRBD1 matching 9 bases. Germline assignment: CDR1 MNHEY and CDR2 SVGAGI. V was clipped by 2 bases and J by 3 bases; unmatched bases: 7. This CDR3 contains 16 residues.

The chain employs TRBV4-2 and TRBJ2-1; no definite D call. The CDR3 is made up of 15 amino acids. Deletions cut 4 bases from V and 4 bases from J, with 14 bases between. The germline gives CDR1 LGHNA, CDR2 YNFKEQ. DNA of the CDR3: TGTGCCAGCAGCCCTCCCGAAGGCGTTTACAATGAGCAGTTCTTC. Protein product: CASSPPEGVYNEQFF.

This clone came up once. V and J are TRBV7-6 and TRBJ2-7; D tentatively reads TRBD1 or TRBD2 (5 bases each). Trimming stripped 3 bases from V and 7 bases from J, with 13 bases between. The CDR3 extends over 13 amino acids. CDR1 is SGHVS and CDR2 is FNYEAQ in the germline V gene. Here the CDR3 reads CASSFTGTGEQYF. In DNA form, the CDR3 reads TGTGCCAGCAGCTTCACCGGGACCGGGGAGCAGTACTTC.

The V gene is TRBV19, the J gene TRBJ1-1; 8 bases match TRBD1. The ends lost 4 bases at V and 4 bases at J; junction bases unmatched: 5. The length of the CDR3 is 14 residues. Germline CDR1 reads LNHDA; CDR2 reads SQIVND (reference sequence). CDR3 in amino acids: CASSSQQGGTEAFF. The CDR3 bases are TGTGCCAGTAGTAGTCAACAGGGGGGCACTGAAGCTTTCTTT.

CDR3 protein: CASSLQGLNTEAFF. CDR3 DNA: TGTGCCAGCAGCTTACAGGGGCTGAACACTGAAGCTTTCTTT. The chain is built from TRBV11-2 and TRBJ1-1; the D gene is possibly TRBD1 (6 bases). Trimming removed 2 bases at V and 0 bases at J, with 7 bases between. The CDR3 totals 14 residues. Germline CDR1 SGHAT, CDR2 FQNNGV.

The CDR3 region is CASSLTGLANPNEQFF. CDR3 in DNA: TGCGCCAGCAGCCTGACCGGCCTAGCGAATCCCAATGAGCAGTTCTTC. The J gene is TRBJ2-1, the V gene TRBV4-3, with D maybe TRBD2 (6 bases). The germline V and J ends were trimmed by 4 bases and 6 bases, with 19 bases remaining between them. The CDR3 covers 16 residues. In germline, CDR1 is LGHNA, CDR2 YSLEER.

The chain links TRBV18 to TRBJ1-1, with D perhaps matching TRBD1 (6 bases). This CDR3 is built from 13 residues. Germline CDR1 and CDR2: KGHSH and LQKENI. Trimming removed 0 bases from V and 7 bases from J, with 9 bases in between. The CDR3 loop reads CASSPPGAGEAFF. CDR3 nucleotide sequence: TGTGCCAGCTCACCACCGGGGGCAGGTGAAGCTTTCTTT. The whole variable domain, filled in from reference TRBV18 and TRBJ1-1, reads NAGVMQNPRHLVRRRGQEARLRCSPMKGHSHVYWYRQLPEEGLKFMVYLQKENIIDESGMPKERFSAEFPKEGPSILRIQQVVRGDSAAYFCASSPPGAGEAFFGQGTRLTVV.

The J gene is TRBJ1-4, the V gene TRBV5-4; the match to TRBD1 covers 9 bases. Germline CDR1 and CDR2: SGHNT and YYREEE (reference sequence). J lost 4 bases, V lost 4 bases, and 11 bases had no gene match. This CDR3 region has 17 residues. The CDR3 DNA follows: TGTGCCAGCAGCCTATCAGGCCCGGGACAGGGTAATGAAAAACTGTTTTTT. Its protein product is CASSLSGPGQGNEKLFF.

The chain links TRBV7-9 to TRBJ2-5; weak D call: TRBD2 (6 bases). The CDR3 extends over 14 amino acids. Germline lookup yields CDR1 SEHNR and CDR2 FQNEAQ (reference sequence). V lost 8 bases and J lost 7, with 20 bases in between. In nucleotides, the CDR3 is TGTGCCAGCGAAGTCCTGGGAGGTACGGGGACCCAGTACTTC. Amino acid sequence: CASEVLGGTGTQYF.

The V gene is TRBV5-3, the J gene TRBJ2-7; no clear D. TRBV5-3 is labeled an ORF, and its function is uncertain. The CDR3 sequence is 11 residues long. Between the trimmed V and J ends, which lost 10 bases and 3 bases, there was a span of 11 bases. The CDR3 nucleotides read TGTGCCCCCCAGGACGGCTACGAGCAGTACTTC. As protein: CAPQDGYEQYF.

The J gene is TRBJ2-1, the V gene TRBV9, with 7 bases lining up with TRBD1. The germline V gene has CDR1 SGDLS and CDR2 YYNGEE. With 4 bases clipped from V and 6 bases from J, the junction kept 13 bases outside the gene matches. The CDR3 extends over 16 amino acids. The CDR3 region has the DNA TGTGCCAGCAGCACGACAGGGTACTGGCTAAGCAATGAGCAGTTCTTC. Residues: CASSTTGYWLSNEQFF.

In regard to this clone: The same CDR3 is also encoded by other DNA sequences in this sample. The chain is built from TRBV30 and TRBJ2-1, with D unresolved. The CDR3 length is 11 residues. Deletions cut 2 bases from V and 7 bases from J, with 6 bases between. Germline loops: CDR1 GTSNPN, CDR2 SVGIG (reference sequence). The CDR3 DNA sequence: TGTGCCTGGAGTAATCCTAATGAGCAGTTCTTC. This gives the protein CAWSNPNEQFF.

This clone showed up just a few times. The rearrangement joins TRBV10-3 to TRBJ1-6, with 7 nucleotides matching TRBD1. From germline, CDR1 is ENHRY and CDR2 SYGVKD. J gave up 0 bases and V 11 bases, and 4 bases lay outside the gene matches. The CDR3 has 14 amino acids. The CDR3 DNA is TGTGCCTCCCACAGGGGCTCCTATAATTCACCCCTCCACTTT. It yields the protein CASHRGSYNSPLHF.

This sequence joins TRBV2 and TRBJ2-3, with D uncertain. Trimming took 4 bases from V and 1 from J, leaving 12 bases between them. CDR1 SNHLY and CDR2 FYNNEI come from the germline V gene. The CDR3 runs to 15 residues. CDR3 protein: CASSGFQSGTDTQYF. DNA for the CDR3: TGTGCCAGCAGTGGTTTCCAATCGGGCACAGATACGCAGTATTTT. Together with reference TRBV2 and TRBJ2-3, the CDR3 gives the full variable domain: EPEVTQTPSHQVTQMGQEVILRCVPISNHLYFYWYRQILGQKVEFLVSFYNNEISEKSEIFDDQFSVERPDGSNFTLKIRSTKLEDSAMYFCASSGFQSGTDTQYFGPGTRLTVL.

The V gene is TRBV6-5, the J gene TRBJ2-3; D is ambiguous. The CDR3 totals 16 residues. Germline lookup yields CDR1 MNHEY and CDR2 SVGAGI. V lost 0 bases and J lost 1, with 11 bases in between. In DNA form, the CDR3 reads TGTGCCAGCAGTTACTCGGTGGGAATTGGCACAGATACGCAGTATTTT. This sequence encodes CASSYSVGIGTDTQYF.